This T cell receptor beta chain was captured in a study of early T cells in non-severe SARS-CoV-2 infection. Study summary: Alpha and beta chains were unpaired, from unsorted whole-blood bulk RNA. General study points: VDJdb matches were skewed toward anti-spike CD8 T cell responses.

Germline loops: CDR1 LGHDT, CDR2 YNNKEL (reference sequence). CDR3 length: 11 residues. The TCR library protocol was used to attach unique molecular identifiers. These identifiers were attached to individual cDNA molecules. TCRdb re-called the 5' RACE reads with MiXCR, one entry per CDR3 protein. This sample carries 85,000 to 100,000 distinct CDR3 sequences, 9.5% to 11% of them seen once, and the ten largest clones take around 4.6%. This clonotype was picked up many times. The antigen remains undetermined. A junction boundary mismatches the germline segment, possibly from a read error. This receptor was obtained from an adult who was a healthcare worker with PCR-confirmed SARS-CoV-2 infection or an uninfected control (not recorded which). The sample was whole blood, taken at baseline. This chain links TRBV3-1 with TRBJ1-2, with D perhaps TRBD1 (6 bases). CDR3 DNA: TGTGCCAGCAGCCACAGGGACATACGATACTTC. Its translation: CASSHRDIRYF. The full variable domain, in which reference TRBV3-1 and TRBJ1-2 provide the parts outside the CDR3, is DTAVSQTPKYLVTQMGNDKSIKCEQNLGHDTMYWYKQDSKKFLKIMFSYNNKELIINETVPNRFSPKSPDKAHLNLHINSLELGDSAVYFCASSHRDIRYFGSGTRLTVV.